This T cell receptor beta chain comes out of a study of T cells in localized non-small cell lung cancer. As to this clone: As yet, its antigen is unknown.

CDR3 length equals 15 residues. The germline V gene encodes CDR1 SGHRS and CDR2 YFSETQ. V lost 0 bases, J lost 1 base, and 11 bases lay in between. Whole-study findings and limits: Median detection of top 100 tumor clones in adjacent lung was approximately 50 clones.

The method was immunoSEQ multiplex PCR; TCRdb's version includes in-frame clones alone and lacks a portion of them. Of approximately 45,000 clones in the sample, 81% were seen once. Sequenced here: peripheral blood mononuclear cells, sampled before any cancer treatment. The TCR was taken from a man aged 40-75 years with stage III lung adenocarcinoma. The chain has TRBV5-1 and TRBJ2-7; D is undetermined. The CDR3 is CASSLDGRSSYEQYF. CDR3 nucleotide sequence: TGCGCCAGCAGCTTGGACGGACGTTCTTCCTACGAGCAGTACTTC.